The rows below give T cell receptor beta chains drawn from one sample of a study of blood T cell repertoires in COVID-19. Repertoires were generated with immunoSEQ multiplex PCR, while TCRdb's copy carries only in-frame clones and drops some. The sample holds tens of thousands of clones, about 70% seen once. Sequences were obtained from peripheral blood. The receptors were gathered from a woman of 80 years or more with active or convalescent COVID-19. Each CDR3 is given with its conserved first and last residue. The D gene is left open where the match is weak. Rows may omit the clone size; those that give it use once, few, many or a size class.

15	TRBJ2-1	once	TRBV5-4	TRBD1	TGTGCCAGCAGCTTACCGGGACAGGGGGGCAATGAGCAGTTCTTC	CASSLPGQGGNEQFF
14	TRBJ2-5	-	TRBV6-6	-	TGTGCCAGCAGAATCACAGGGGGAGGGGAGACCCAGTACTTC	CASRITGGGETQYF
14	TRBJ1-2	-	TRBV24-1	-	TGTGCCACCAGTGACCGGGGAGCCTTTGGTGGCTACACCTTC	CATSDRGAFGGYTF
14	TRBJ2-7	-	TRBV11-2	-	TGTGCCAGCAGCTTAGAACGGGGAACCTACGAGCAGTACTTC	CASSLERGTYEQYF
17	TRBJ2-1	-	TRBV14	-	TGTGCCAGCAGCCCGGCCGTGGGAGCCGGCTCCTACAATGAGCAGTTCTTC	CASSPAVGAGSYNEQFF
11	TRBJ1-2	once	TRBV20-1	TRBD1	TGCAGTGCTAGGGGACAGCATGGCTACACCTTC	CSARGQHGYTF
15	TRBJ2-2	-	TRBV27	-	TGTGCCAGCAGTTGGGACTCACGAAACACCGGGGAGCTGTTTTTT	CASSWDSRNTGELFF
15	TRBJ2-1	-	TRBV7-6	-	TGTGCCAGCAGCTCCCGAAGCGGCGGATACAATGAGCAGTTCTTC	CASSSRSGGYNEQFF
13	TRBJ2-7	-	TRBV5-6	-	TGTGCCAGCAGCTTGGTACAGGGCCACGAGCAGTACTTC	CASSLVQGHEQYF
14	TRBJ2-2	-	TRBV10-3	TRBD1	TGTGCCATCAGTGACACAGGGGACACCGGGGAGCTGTTTTTT	CAISDTGDTGELFF
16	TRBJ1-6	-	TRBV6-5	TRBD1	TGTGCCAGCAGTTACTCGATGGGACAGGATAATGCCGGCGGCCACTTT	CASSYSMGQDNAGGHF
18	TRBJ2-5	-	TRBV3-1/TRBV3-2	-	TGTGCCAGCAGCCAAGTACGAGGGATCGGGAAATCCCAAGAGACCCAGTACTTC	CASSQVRGIGKSQETQYF
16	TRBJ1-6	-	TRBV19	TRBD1	TGTGCCAGTAGTGAACAGGGGACCCAAGGAGGGGCACCCCTCCACTTT	CASSEQGTQGGAPLHF
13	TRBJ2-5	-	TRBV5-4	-	TGTGCCAGCAGGGTTGCAGGTTGGGAGACCCAGTACTTC	CASRVAGWETQYF
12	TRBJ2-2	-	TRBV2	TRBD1	TGTGCCGGGGGACAGGGATTCGGGGAGCTGTTTTTT	CAGGQGFGELFF
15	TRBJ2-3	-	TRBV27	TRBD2	TGTGCCAGCAGTCCGGGACTAGCGGGGGCAGATACGCAGTATTTT	CASSPGLAGADTQYF
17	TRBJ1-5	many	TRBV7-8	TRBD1	TGTGCCAGCAGCTCCATGCCGAGGGGGCAGAGCAATCAGCCCCAGCATTTT	CASSSMPRGQSNQPQHF
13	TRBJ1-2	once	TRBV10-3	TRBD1	TGTGCCATCAGTCTGGACAGGGGGCATGGCTACACCTTC	CAISLDRGHGYTF
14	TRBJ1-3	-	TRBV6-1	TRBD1	TGTGCCAGCAGTAATCCGGGACAGGGAAGGACCATATATTTT	CASSNPGQGRTIYF
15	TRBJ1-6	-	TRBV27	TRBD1	TGTGCCAGCAGCACCCTTGGACAGGGAAATTCACCCCTCCACTTT	CASSTLGQGNSPLHF
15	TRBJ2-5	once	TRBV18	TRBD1	TGTGCCAGCTCACCTCGGGGACAGGCGAAAGAGACCCAGTACTTC	CASSPRGQAKETQYF
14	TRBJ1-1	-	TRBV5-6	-	TGTGCCAGCAGCTTGGGTTGGCAGGGCCTAGAAGCTTTCTTT	CASSLGWQGLEAFF
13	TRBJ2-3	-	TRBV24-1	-	TGTGCCACCAGTGAAGCAGGGACAGATACGCAGTATTTT	CATSEAGTDTQYF
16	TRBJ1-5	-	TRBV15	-	TGTGCCACCAGCAGGATGGGTGGCAGGGGTGATCAGCCCCAGCATTTT	CATSRMGGRGDQPQHF
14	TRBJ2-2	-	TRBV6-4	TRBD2	TGTGCCAGCAAGGCGGGGGAGTACACCGGGGAGCTGTTTTTT	CASKAGEYTGELFF
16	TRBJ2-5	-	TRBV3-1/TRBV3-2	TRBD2	TGTGCCAGCAGCCAAGATTTGGCTAGCGGGCAAGAGACCCAGTACTTC	CASSQDLASGQETQYF
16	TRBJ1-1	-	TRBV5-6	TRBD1	TGTGCCAGCAGCGGGGGACAGGGGGACCCTAACACTGAAGCTTTCTTT	CASSGGQGDPNTEAFF
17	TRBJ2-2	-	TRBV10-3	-	TGTGCCATCAGTGAGTCGGAGGGGTTGGCCTTCGCCGGGGAGCTGTTTTTT	CAISESEGLAFAGELFF
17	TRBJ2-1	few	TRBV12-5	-	TGTGCTAGTGGTCCCCAAGCGTCCTCAAGCTCCTACAATGAGCAGTTCTTC	CASGPQASSSSYNEQFF
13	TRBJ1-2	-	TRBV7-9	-	TGTGCCAGCAGACCTAGTGGCAACTATGGCTACACCTTC	CASRPSGNYGYTF
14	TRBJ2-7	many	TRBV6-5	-	-	CASSSSGGQGEQYF
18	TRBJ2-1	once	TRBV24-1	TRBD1	TGTGCCACCAGTGCCCCTTCCGTAGGGGACAGGGCCTACAATGAGCAGTTCTTC	CATSAPSVGDRAYNEQFF
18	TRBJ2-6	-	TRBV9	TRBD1	TGTGCCAGCAGCGTAGGGGGACAGGTCACCTCTGGGGCCAACGTCCTGACTTTC	CASSVGGQVTSGANVLTF
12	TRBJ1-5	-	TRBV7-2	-	TGTGCCAGCAGCCCCCCAGGCCAGCCCCAGCATTTT	CASSPPGQPQHF
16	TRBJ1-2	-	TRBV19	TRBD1	TGTGCCAGTACAAGGGGAAGAATGGGACAGAGCCAGGGCTACACCTTC	CASTRGRMGQSQGYTF
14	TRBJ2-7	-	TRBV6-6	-	TGTGCCAGCAGTTATCCAGCAGGGTGGTACGAGCAGTACTTC	CASSYPAGWYEQYF
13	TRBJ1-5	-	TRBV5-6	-	TGTGCCAGCAGCCAGGGCCCCAATCAGCCCCAGCATTTT	CASSQGPNQPQHF
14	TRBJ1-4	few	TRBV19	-	TGTGCCAGTTCTCCCGGAGTCAACAATGAAAAACTGTTTTTT	CASSPGVNNEKLFF
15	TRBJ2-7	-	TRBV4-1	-	TGCGCCAGCAGCCCTCACCCAACAGGGTTATACGAGCAGTACTTC	CASSPHPTGLYEQYF
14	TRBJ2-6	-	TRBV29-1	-	TGCAGCGTTGTCGGGGGAACTGGGGCCAACGTCCTGACTTTC	CSVVGGTGANVLTF
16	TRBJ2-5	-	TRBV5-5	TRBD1	TGTGCCAGCAGCTTGGGCGTTACCAGGGGGCAAGAGACCCAGTACTTC	CASSLGVTRGQETQYF
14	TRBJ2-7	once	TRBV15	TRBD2	TGTGCCACCAGCCGCGGGGGAGTTTCCTACGAGCAGTACTTC	CATSRGGVSYEQYF
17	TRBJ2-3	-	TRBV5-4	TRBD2	TGTGCCAGCAGCTTGGCACTAGCGGGGTCTACCCCAGATACGCAGTATTTT	CASSLALAGSTPDTQYF
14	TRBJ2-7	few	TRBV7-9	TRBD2	TGTGCCAGCAGCTCTTGGACTAGCGAGTACGAGCAGTACTTC	CASSSWTSEYEQYF
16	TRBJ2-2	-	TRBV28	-	TGTGCCAGCAGCACAAGACAGGATCTTTACACCGGGGAGCTGTTTTTT	CASSTRQDLYTGELFF
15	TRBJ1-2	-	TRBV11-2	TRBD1	TGTGCCAGCAGCGGCCTCAGGGGGCGAAACTATGGCTACACCTTC	CASSGLRGRNYGYTF
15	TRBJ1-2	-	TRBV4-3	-	TGCGCCAGCAGCCAGATGGCCCGGCAGGAGGGTGGCTACACCTTC	CASSQMARQEGGYTF
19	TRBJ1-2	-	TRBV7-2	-	TGTGCCAGCAGCCCGAACACAGGGAATATTGGAGTTCCTAACTATGGCTACACCTTC	CASSPNTGNIGVPNYGYTF
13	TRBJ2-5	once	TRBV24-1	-	TGTGCCACCAGTGATTTGGATGAGGAGACCCAGTACTTC	CATSDLDEETQYF
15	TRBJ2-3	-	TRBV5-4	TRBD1	TGTGCCAGCAGCCCGGGACAGGGGGCGGGAGATACGCAGTATTTT	CASSPGQGAGDTQYF
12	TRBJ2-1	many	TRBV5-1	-	TGCGCCAGCAGCTTCCGGGACAATGAGCAGTTCTTC	CASSFRDNEQFF
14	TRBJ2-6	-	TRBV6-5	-	TGTGCCAGCAGAACAGGCTCTGGGGCCAACGTCCTGACTTTC	CASRTGSGANVLTF
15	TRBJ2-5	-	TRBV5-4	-	TGTGCCAGCAGCTTGGGAGCAGGGGACCAAGAGACCCAGTACTTC	CASSLGAGDQETQYF
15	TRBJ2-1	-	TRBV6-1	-	TGTGCCAGCAGTGACCCGACAGGTATCTACAATGAGCAGTTCTTC	CASSDPTGIYNEQFF
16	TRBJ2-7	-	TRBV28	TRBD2	TGTGCCAGCAGTTTCCATTTAGCGGGGTTGTCCTACGAGCAGTACTTC	CASSFHLAGLSYEQYF
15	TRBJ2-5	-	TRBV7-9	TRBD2	TGTGCCAGCAGCTTAGTTGTGGGACTAGCCGAGACCCAGTACTTC	CASSLVVGLAETQYF
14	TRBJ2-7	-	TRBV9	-	TGTGCCAGCAGCGTAACGGCGGGGTCGGGCGAGCAGTACTTC	CASSVTAGSGEQYF
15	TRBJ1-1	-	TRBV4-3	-	TGCGCCAGCAGCCAAGATCTGGAGGGGGGGACTGAAGCTTTCTTT	CASSQDLEGGTEAFF
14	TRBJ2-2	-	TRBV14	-	TGTGCCAGCAGCCAACTAGATAACACCGGGGAGCTGTTTTTT	CASSQLDNTGELFF